These 25 T cell receptor beta chains originate from one sample sequenced in a study of shared clonotypes between healthy human individuals (dated by TCRdb to the early 2020s). Libraries were built with the immunoSEQ multiplex PCR assay. Here the immuneACCESS table is served through TCRdb, limited to in-frame sequences with V and J called. Missing clones are a known gap in these copies; in checked studies unresolved V genes cover under half, and the rest lacks a known reason. For this sample the table gives 640,000 or so clones, of which more than 70% were detected only once. Jointly, the top ten make up roughly 1.8% of the sample. Sequenced input: memory CD4+ T cells sorted from blood. The cell subset or site label here, explained by the study, means: CD45RA-negative fraction. Receptors originate from a woman aged 25 to 45 in good health.

With regard to this clone: Other DNA sequences in this specimen translate into the identical CDR3. The rearrangement links TRBV30 to TRBJ2-3; D is unresolved. With 3 bases removed from V and 0 bases from J, the gap between germline ends came to 4 bases. From germline, CDR1 is GTSNPN and CDR2 SVGIG (reference sequence). CDR3 length: 12 residues. As DNA, the CDR3 is TGTGCCTGGAGGGTTAGCACAGATACGCAGTATTTT. Protein: CAWRVSTDTQYF.

The V call is TRBV5-5, the J call TRBJ1-2; a possible D gene is TRBD1 (6 bases). The CDR3 covers 14 residues. Trimming removed 4 bases from V and 4 bases from J, with 14 bases in between. Germline V CDR1 and CDR2: SGHKS, YYEKEE (reference sequence). CDR3 residues: CASSPTGLLYGYTF. The CDR3 nucleotides read TGTGCCAGCAGCCCGACAGGATTACTCTATGGCTACACCTTC. Combining the CDR3 with reference TRBV5-5 and TRBJ1-2 gives the whole variable domain DAGVTQSPTHLIKTRGQQVTLRCSPISGHKSVSWYQQVLGQGPQFIFQYYEKEERGRGNFPDRFSARQFPNYSSELNVNALLLGDSALYLCASSPTGLLYGYTFGSGTRLTVV.

The V and J genes are TRBV27 and TRBJ1-1; 8 bases line up with TRBD1. Trimming cost V 6 bases and J 10 bases; bases outside gene matches: 7. Germline lookup yields CDR1 MNHEY and CDR2 SMNVEV (reference sequence). The CDR3 is 12 residues long. For the CDR3, the DNA is TGTGCCAGCAGAAGGACAGGGTTTGGAGCTTTCTTT. Translating it yields CASRRTGFGAFF.

The chain joins TRBV4-2 to TRBJ2-1; 11 bases line up with TRBD2. V gave up 7 bases and J gave up 8 bases; unmatched junction bases: 13. Germline lookup yields CDR1 LGHNA and CDR2 YNFKEQ. The CDR3 totals 16 residues. This CDR3 reads CASTALSGRGGDEQFF. In DNA, the CDR3 is TGTGCCAGCACTGCCCTTAGCGGGAGGGGGGGCGATGAGCAGTTCTTC.

The chain employs TRBV6-1 and TRBJ1-5; 7 bases fit TRBD1. Germline V gene sequence: CDR1 MNHNS, CDR2 SASEGT. This CDR3 region has 13 residues. V gave up 4 bases and J gave up 5 bases; unmatched junction bases: 2. The CDR3 here is CASSGTGHQPQHF. CDR3 bases: TGTGCCAGCAGTGGGACAGGACATCAGCCCCAGCATTTT.

V and J are TRBV28 and TRBJ2-7; 11 nucleotides line up with TRBD2. Losses at the gene ends were 6 bases for V and 2 bases for J; bases not matched to a gene: 3. This CDR3 is 14 amino acids long. The germline gives CDR1 MDHEN, CDR2 SYDVKM. The CDR3 protein is CASRMGLAAYEQYF. The CDR3 nucleotides are TGTGCCAGCAGGATGGGACTAGCGGCCTACGAGCAGTACTTC.

The count of this clone is one. CDR3 DNA sequence: TGTGCCAGCAGTTTGAGTATTATTGGGGGGCAGCCCCAGCATTTT. It specifies CASSLSIIGGQPQHF. The gene calls are TRBV27 and TRBJ1-5; maybe TRBD1 (5 bases). The CDR3 is 15 residues long. Trimming pared 3 bases from V and 7 bases from J, leaving 16 bases between. Germline V gives CDR1 MNHEY, CDR2 SMNVEV (reference sequence).

Comment on this clone: This could be a read error, since a much larger clone is one nucleotide away. The chain links TRBV7-3 to TRBJ1-1; D uncertain. Germline V gene data show CDR1 as SGHTA and CDR2 as FQGTGA. V lost 1 base and J 0 bases, leaving 3 bases between the germline ends. The CDR3 extends over 13 amino acids. CDR3 protein: CASSLMVNTEAFF. The CDR3 DNA is TGTGCCAGCAGCTTAATGGTGAACACTGAAGCTTTCTTT. Together with reference TRBV7-3 and TRBJ1-1, the CDR3 gives the full variable domain: GAGVSQTPSNKVTEKGKYVELRCDPISGHTALYWYRQSLGQGPEFLIYFQGTGAADDSGLPNDRFFAVRPEGSVSTLKIQRTERGDSAVYLCASSLMVNTEAFFGQGTRLTVV.

This clone was found once. This chain links TRBV28 with TRBJ1-3, with D possibly TRBD1 on 6 matching bases. This CDR3 region has 17 residues. Trimming cost V 7 bases and J 0 bases, with 19 bases left between them. Germline loops: CDR1 MDHEN, CDR2 SYDVKM. The CDR3 DNA reads TGTGCCAGCACTATGGACAGTCGGGGATTCTCTGGAAACACCATATATTTT. Protein: CASTMDSRGFSGNTIYF. Full variable domain (missing parts from reference TRBV28 and TRBJ1-3): DVKVTQSSRYLVKRTGEKVFLECVQDMDHENMFWYRQDPGLGLRLIYFSYDVKMKEKGDIPEGYSVSREKKERFSLILESASTNQTSMYLCASTMDSRGFSGNTIYFGEGSWLTVV.

This chain joins TRBV5-6 and TRBJ1-3, with D perhaps matching TRBD1 (5 bases). The germline V gene encodes CDR1 SGHDT and CDR2 YYEEEE. CDR3 length: 17 amino acids. Between the trimmed V and J ends, which lost 0 bases and 0 bases, there was a span of 13 bases. CDR3 protein: CASSLGAGTFSGNTIYF. CDR3 DNA sequence: TGTGCCAGCAGCTTGGGGGCAGGGACCTTCTCTGGAAACACCATATATTTT.

The V and J genes are TRBV19 and TRBJ2-7; D is unclear. The CDR3 runs 14 residues. Trimming shortened V by 3 bases and J by 2 bases, and 11 bases separated the two germline ends. Germline loops: CDR1 LNHDA, CDR2 SQIVND (reference sequence). The CDR3 DNA sequence: TGTGCCAGTAGTATGGGTTTGCGCGCCTACGAGCAGTACTTC. This sequence encodes CASSMGLRAYEQYF.

This clone was seen a handful of times. The gene calls are TRBV5-4 and TRBJ2-6; D call uncertain. The CDR3 spans 14 residues. The V gene lost 0 bases and the J gene lost 0 bases, with 1 base spanning the gap. Germline loops: CDR1 SGHNT, CDR2 YYREEE (reference sequence). The CDR3 coding sequence is TGTGCCAGCAGCTTGGACTCTGGGGCCAACGTCCTGACTTTC. It is translated as CASSLDSGANVLTF.

This sequence joins TRBV28 and TRBJ1-2, with D unclear. CDR3 length: 13 amino acids. The germline gives CDR1 MDHEN, CDR2 SYDVKM. V was shortened by 2 bases and J by 8 bases, with 12 bases between the two germline ends. The CDR3 nucleotides read TGTGCCAGCAGTTTACAAGGGAGCAGGGGCTACACCTTC. Protein: CASSLQGSRGYTF.

J is TRBJ2-3 and V is TRBV6-6, with D possibly TRBD2 on 5 matching bases. CDR1 MNHNY and CDR2 SVGAGI come from the germline V gene (reference sequence). The CDR3 loop spans 14 amino acids. With 6 bases removed from V and 6 bases from J, the gap between germline ends came to 16 bases. The CDR3 reads CASSHKRSWDTQYF. The CDR3 nucleotides read TGTGCCAGCAGCCACAAGCGGTCCTGGGATACGCAGTATTTT.

The chain combines TRBV5-4 with TRBJ1-2, with 8 bases matching TRBD1. Trimming at V came to 3 bases and at J to 6 bases, leaving 4 bases not matched to a gene. The CDR3 runs to 13 residues. Per the germline V gene, CDR1 is SGHNT and CDR2 is YYREEE (reference sequence). Here the CDR3 reads CASSSGGFDGYTF. The DNA for the CDR3 is TGTGCCAGCAGCTCAGGGGGCTTTGATGGCTACACCTTC. Using reference TRBV5-4 and TRBJ1-2 for the parts outside the CDR3, the full variable domain is ETGVTQSPTHLIKTRGQQVTLRCSSQSGHNTVSWYQQALGQGPQFIFQYYREEENGRGNFPPRFSGLQFPNYSSELNVNALELDDSALYLCASSSGGFDGYTFGSGTRLTVV.

This clone has just a few counts. The chain recombines TRBV7-3 with TRBJ1-2, with a tentative D call TRBD1 (6 bases). The CDR3 covers 13 residues. Trimming took off 3 bases at V and 4 bases at J, with 9 bases between the two ends. Per germline, CDR1 SGHTA and CDR2 FQGTGA. The CDR3 sequence is CASSFRQVYGYTF. The DNA of the CDR3 is TGTGCCAGCAGCTTTAGACAGGTCTATGGCTACACCTTC. Using reference TRBV7-3 and TRBJ1-2 for the parts outside the CDR3, the full variable domain is GAGVSQTPSNKVTEKGKYVELRCDPISGHTALYWYRQSLGQGPEFLIYFQGTGAADDSGLPNDRFFAVRPEGSVSTLKIQRTERGDSAVYLCASSFRQVYGYTFGSGTRLTVV.

The count of this clone is one. The V call is TRBV28, the J call TRBJ2-7, with TRBD1 as a possible D gene (5 bases). Germline-derived CDR1 and CDR2 are MDHEN and SYDVKM. V was shortened by 3 bases and J by 0 bases, with 15 bases between the two germline ends. The CDR3 consists of 16 residues. For the CDR3, the DNA is TGTGCCAGCAGTTTTATGTCGACAGCCAGCTCCTACGAGCAGTACTTC. Translating gives CASSFMSTASSYEQYF.

This chain links TRBV6-5 with TRBJ1-4, with a possible D match to TRBD1 (5 bases). V lost 6 bases, J lost 7 bases, and 15 bases lay in between. This CDR3 has 14 residues. CDR1 MNHEY and CDR2 SVGAGI come from the germline V gene. The CDR3 sequence: CASSPVGPGEKLFF. The CDR3 nucleotides are TGTGCCAGCAGCCCCGTGGGACCGGGTGAAAAACTGTTTTTT.

The CDR3 nucleotides are TGTGCCAGCAGTACTAGCGGGAGGGCCCAGGAGACCCAGTACTTC. This translates into CASSTSGRAQETQYF. This sequence joins TRBV28 and TRBJ2-5, with TRBD2 matching over 13 bases. The CDR3 runs 15 residues. Trimming cost V 5 bases and J 5 bases; bases outside gene matches: 5. Germline lookup yields CDR1 MDHEN and CDR2 SYDVKM.

This clone was detected a few times. The rearrangement uses TRBV9 and TRBJ2-7; 7 nucleotides align to TRBD1. V lost 0 bases and J lost 6; bases outside the gene matches: 6. The germline V gene encodes CDR1 SGDLS and CDR2 YYNGEE. This CDR3 comprises 14 residues. The CDR3 protein is CASSVGTGAGEQYF. The CDR3, as DNA: TGTGCCAGCAGCGTAGGGACAGGTGCCGGCGAGCAGTACTTC. Full variable domain (outside the CDR3, taken from reference TRBV9 and TRBJ2-7): DSGVTQTPKHLITATGQRVTLRCSPRSGDLSVYWYQQSLDQGLQFLIQYYNGEERAKGNILERFSAQQFPDLHSELNLSSLELGDSALYFCASSVGTGAGEQYFGPGTRLTVT.

This clone has ten or more counts. Distinct nucleotide sequences in the sample also encode this CDR3. V is TRBV10-1 and J is TRBJ2-3, with D unresolved. The CDR3 spans 15 residues. Germline values: CDR1 WNHNN, CDR2 SYGVQD (reference sequence). V lost 6 bases, J lost 1 base, and 14 bases lay in between. DNA for the CDR3: TGCGCCAGCAGCCCTTACAAGGGCGGCACAGATACGCAGTATTTT. Translation: CASSPYKGGTDTQYF.

The chain has TRBV29-1 and TRBJ2-5, with D uncertain. The germline V gene encodes CDR1 SQVTM and CDR2 ANQGSEA. The CDR3 loop spans 12 amino acids. V was clipped by 7 bases and J by 5 bases, with 14 bases between them. The CDR3 DNA is TGCAGCGCCGAAAAAAGTGGCGAGACCCAGTACTTC. Translating gives CSAEKSGETQYF.

Ten or more counts support this clone. V usage is TRBV7-8 and J usage is TRBJ1-3, with unresolved D. In germline, CDR1 is SGHVS, CDR2 FQNEAQ. Trimming stripped 5 bases from V and 2 bases from J, with 13 bases between. The CDR3 spans 15 residues. The CDR3 here is CASSPSGNTGNTIYF. DNA for the CDR3: TGTGCCAGCAGCCCGTCGGGCAATACTGGAAACACCATATATTTT.

This clone was observed a handful of times. V gene TRBV7-9 combines with J gene TRBJ2-5, with 8 bases fitting TRBD2. Trimming took 5 bases from V and 4 from J; bases not matched to a gene: 15. This CDR3 region has 17 residues. Germline CDR1 and CDR2: SEHNR and FQNEAQ (reference sequence). CDR3 in DNA: TGTGCCAGCAGCCTCGGACTAGCCGGCCTAGGGCGAGAGACCCAGTACTTC. Amino acid sequence: CASSLGLAGLGRETQYF. Complete variable domain (other parts from reference TRBV7-9 and TRBJ2-5): DTGVSQNPRHKITKRGQNVTFRCDPISEHNRLYWYRQTLGQGPEFLTYFQNEAQLEKSRLLSDRFSAERPKGSFSTLEIQRTEQGDSAMYLCASSLGLAGLGRETQYFGPGTRLLVL.

The J gene is TRBJ2-1, the V gene TRBV5-6, with D perhaps assigned TRBD1 or TRBD2 (6 bases each). The ends were cut back, 7 bases at V and 2 bases at J, with 16 bases in the middle. The CDR3 contains 15 residues. In germline, CDR1 is SGHDT, CDR2 YYEEEE. The CDR3: CASGRGVGPYNEQFF. Here the CDR3 DNA reads TGTGCCAGCGGAAGGGGGGTCGGCCCCTACAATGAGCAGTTCTTC.